The T cell receptor beta chain under discussion was sequenced for a study of T cell repertoires in cytomegalovirus infection. Across the study: Both CMV infection and a matching HLA type were indicated by public TCR beta signatures.

This clonotype was counted many times. No antigen is known for it. V lost 7 bases and J 2 bases, leaving 14 bases between the germline ends. Germline-derived CDR1 and CDR2 are SGHTA and FQGNSA. This CDR3 has 14 residues. TCRdb processed the reads anew with MiXCR; each CDR3 protein has one entry. The sample comprises roughly 230,000 distinct CDR3 sequences, about 12% of which are singletons, and under 2% rests with the top ten. Findings of the study overall: Dominating the ex vivo response were HLA-C-restricted CMV-specific TCR beta clonotypes. The study identified carriers of CMV plus the relevant HLA from cumulative public TCR beta family frequency.

This TCR came from a human donor in good health (CMV status not recorded). Some clones in this sample may be carry-over from other donors' samples. The chain couples TRBV7-2 to TRBJ1-2; perhaps TRBD1 as D (5 bases). Sequenced material: PBMCs. The CDR3 DNA sequence: TGTGCCAGCACCCCCCCGTGGGGCAACTATGGCTACACCTTC. Its translation: CASTPPWGNYGYTF.